This T cell receptor (beta chain) was obtained from a study of sequential checkpoint blockade in melanoma. Study context: Arm A got nivolumab then ipilimumab; arm B the reverse, 1:1.

V lost 3 bases, J lost 0 bases, and 1 base stayed unmatched. This CDR3 is 14 amino acids long. Germline V gives CDR1 LNHDA, CDR2 SQIVND (reference sequence). The treatment was: randomized to nivolumab then ipilimumab (arm A) or the reverse (arm B). Assay used: immunoSEQ multiplex PCR; TCRdb lists only in-frame clones, some missing. Counted here are 9,500 to 12,000 clones, 45% to 60% occurring once; the ten biggest clones make up approximately 15%. V gene TRBV19 combines with J gene TRBJ2-7; TRBD1 agrees at 8 bases. This receptor was identified in a human donor with melanoma. Sequences were derived from CD8+ T cells sorted from blood (inferred from file names), sampled from a patient given nivolumab and ipilimumab in sequence. CDR3 in amino acids: CASSITGGSYEQYF. CDR3 nucleotide sequence: TGTGCCAGTAGTATTACAGGGGGCTCCTACGAGCAGTACTTC.